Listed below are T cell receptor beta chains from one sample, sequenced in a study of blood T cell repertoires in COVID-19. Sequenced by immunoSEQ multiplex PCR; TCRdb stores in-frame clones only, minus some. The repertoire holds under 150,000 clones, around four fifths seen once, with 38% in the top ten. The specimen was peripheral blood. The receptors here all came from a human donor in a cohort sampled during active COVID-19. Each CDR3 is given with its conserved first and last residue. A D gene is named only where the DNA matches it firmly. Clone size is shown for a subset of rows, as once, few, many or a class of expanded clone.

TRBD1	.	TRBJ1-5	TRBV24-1	TGTGCCACCAGTGACGACAGGGTCAATCAGCCCCAGCATTTT	CATSDDRVNQPQHF
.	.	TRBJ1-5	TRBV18	TGTGCCAGCTCACCTTCCGGGACACGCAATCAGCCCCAGCATTTT	CASSPSGTRNQPQHF
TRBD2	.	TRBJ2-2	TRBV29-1	TGCAGCGTTAGCGGGGTAGACACCGGGGAGCTGTTTTTT	CSVSGVDTGELFF
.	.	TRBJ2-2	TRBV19	TGTGCCAGTACCATATCGGGACTTCTGAACACCGGGGAGCTGTTTTTT	CASTISGLLNTGELFF
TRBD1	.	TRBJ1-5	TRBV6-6	TGTGCCAGCAGCTTAGGACAGGGTCATCAGCCCCAGCATTTT	CASSLGQGHQPQHF
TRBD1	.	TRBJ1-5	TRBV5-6	TGTGCCAGCAGCGCACATCCGAGGGGGCGGGGTAATAGCAATCAGCCCCAGCATTTT	CASSAHPRGRGNSNQPQHF
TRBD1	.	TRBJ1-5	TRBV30	TGTGCCTGGAGTGGGGGTACAGGGGTCATAAGGCCCCAGCATTTT	CAWSGGTGVIRPQHF
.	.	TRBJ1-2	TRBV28	TGTGCCAGCAGTTCCCGTAGCTATGGCTACACCTTC	CASSSRSYGYTF
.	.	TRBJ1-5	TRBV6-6	TGTGCCAGCACGACAGACAATCAGCCCCAGCATTTT	CASTTDNQPQHF
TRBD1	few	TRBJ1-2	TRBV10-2	TGCGCCAGCAGTGAGTCGGAGGGACAGTACTATGGCTACACCTTC	CASSESEGQYYGYTF
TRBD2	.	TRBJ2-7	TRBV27	TGTGCCAGCAGCCCTACTAGGACTAGCGGGGGGGAGCAGTACTTC	CASSPTRTSGGEQYF
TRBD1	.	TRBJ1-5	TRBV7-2	TGTGCCAGCAGCTTAGTAGGGACAGGGATCCTTTATAGCAATCAGCCCCAGCATTTT	CASSLVGTGILYSNQPQHF
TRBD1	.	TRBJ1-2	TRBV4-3	TGCGCCAGCAGCCAAGACCCAAGGCCGGGACAGGGGCATGGCTACACCTTC	CASSQDPRPGQGHGYTF
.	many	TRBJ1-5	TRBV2	TGTGCCAGCAGTGAAGGGAGAGTGTCCGGCAATCAGCCCCAGCATTTT	CASSEGRVSGNQPQHF
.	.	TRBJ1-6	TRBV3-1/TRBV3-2	TGTGCCAGCAGCCGACGGGGGGGAAGCTCCTATAATTCACCCCTCCACTTT	CASSRRGGSSYNSPLHF
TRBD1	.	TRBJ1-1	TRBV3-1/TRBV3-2	TGTGCCAGCAGCCAATGGGGGACAGAAGAAGCTTTCTTT	CASSQWGTEEAFF
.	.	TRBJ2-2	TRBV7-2	TGTGCCAGCAGTCCTGTCCCGGCCGGGGAGCTGTTTTTT	CASSPVPAGELFF
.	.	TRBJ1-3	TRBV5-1	TGCGCCAGCAGCTCCGAACGGGGAAACACCATATATTTT	CASSSERGNTIYF
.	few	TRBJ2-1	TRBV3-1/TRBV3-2	TGTGCCAGCAGCCAGGCATTGCAAGGGGTCGCAGGTCATGAGCAGTTCTTC	CASSQALQGVAGHEQFF
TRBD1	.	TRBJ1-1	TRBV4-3	TGCGCCAGCAGCCTAACAGGGGGCTATACTGAAGCTTTCTTT	CASSLTGGYTEAFF
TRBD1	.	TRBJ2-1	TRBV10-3	TGTGCCATCAAAGAGACAGGGGGTAACAATGAGCAGTTCTTC	CAIKETGGNNEQFF
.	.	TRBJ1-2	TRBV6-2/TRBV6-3	TGTGCCAGCAGTACCGGACAGTTCTATGGCTACACCTTC	CASSTGQFYGYTF
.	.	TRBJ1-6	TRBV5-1	TGCGCCAGCAGCTTGGGTGGAGCCTCCAATAATTCACCCCTCCACTTT	CASSLGGASNNSPLHF
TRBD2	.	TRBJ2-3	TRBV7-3	TGTGCCAGCAGCTTCGGGCTAGCGGGGCATACGCAGTATTTT	CASSFGLAGHTQYF
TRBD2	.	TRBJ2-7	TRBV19	TGTGCCAGTAGTCCGGGAGGTTCCTACGAGCAGTACTTC	CASSPGGSYEQYF
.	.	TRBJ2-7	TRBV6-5	TGTGCCAGCAGTTACTCAGGGATGGGGCGATACGAGCAGTACTTC	CASSYSGMGRYEQYF
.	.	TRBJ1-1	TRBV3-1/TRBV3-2	TGTGCCAGCAGCCAAGGACGACACCTTAACACTGAAGCTTTCTTT	CASSQGRHLNTEAFF
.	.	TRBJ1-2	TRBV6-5	TGTGCCAGCCACGGAGGTCCCTATGGCTACACCTTC	CASHGGPYGYTF
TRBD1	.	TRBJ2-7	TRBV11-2	TGTGCCAGCAGCTTAGGGGGGACAGGGAGCTCCTACGAGCAGTACTTC	CASSLGGTGSSYEQYF
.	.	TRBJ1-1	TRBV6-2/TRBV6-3	TGTGCCAGCAGTCGCCCGTCCCGGGGGGTTGACACTGAAGCTTTCTTT	CASSRPSRGVDTEAFF
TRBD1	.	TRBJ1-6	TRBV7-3	TGTGCCAGCAGCTTAACGGGGGCGGGGTATCCGGGACAGGGGGCTAAGAATAATTCACCCCTCCACTTT	CASSLTGAGYPGQGAKNNSPLHF
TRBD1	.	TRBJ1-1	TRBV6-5	TGTGCCAGCAAGCTACAGGGGATAGGCACTGAAGCTTTCTTT	CASKLQGIGTEAFF
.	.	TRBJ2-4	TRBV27	TGTGCCAGCGGAGGGGGGGACATTCAGTACTTC	CASGGGDIQYF